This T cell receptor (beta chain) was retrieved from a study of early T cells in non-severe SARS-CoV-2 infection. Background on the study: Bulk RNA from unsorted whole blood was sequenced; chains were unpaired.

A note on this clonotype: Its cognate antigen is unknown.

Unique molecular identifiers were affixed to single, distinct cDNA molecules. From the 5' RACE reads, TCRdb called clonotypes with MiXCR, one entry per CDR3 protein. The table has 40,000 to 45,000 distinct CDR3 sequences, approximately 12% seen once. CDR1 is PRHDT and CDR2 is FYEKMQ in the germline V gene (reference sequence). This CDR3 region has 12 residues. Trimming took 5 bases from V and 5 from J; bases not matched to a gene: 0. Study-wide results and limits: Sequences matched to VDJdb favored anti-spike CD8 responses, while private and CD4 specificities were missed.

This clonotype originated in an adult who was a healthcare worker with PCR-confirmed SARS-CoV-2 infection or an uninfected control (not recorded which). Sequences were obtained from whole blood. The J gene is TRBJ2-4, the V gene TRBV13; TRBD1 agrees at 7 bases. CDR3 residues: CASSQGENIQYF. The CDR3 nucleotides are TGTGCCAGCAGCCAGGGGGAAAACATTCAGTACTTC.